The T cell receptor beta chain described here comes from a study of shared clonotypes between healthy human individuals. CD45RO-negative, CCR7-positively selected cells formed the naive CD8 fraction, excluding terminally differentiated effector memory CD45RA+ cells. Germline assignment: CDR1 MNHEY and CDR2 SVGAGI. The CDR3 spans 13 residues. V lost 6 bases to trimming and J lost 4 bases, with 12 bases between them. Measured with immunoSEQ multiplex PCR; TCRdb has only the in-frame clones, and not every one. Of hundreds of thousands of clones listed, 96% were seen once; the top ten hold approximately 0.1%.

The chain uses TRBV6-5 and TRBJ2-5, with D unresolved. This clonotype was obtained from a woman in her 30s in good health. What was sequenced was naive CD8+ T cells sorted from blood. The chain's CDR3 is CASRAFRRETQYF. The CDR3 DNA sequence: TGTGCCAGCAGGGCTTTTCGGAGAGAGACCCAGTACTTC.